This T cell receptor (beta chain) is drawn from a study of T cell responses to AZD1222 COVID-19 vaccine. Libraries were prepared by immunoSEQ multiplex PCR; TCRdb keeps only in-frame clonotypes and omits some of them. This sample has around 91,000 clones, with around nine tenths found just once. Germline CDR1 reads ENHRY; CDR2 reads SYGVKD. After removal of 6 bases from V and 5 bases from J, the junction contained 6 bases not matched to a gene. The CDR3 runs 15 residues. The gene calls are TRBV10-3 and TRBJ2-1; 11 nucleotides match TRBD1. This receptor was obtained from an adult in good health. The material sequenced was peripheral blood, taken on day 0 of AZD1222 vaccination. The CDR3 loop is CAISPGTGGDNEQFF. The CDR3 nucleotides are TGTGCCATCAGCCCCGGGACAGGGGGGGACAATGAGCAGTTCTTC.